A selection of T cell receptor beta chains follows, all from one sample in a study of blood T cell repertoires in COVID-19. Assay: immunoSEQ multiplex PCR; the TCRdb copy retains only in-frame clones and omits some. The sample consists of hundreds of thousands of clones, 75% to 90% of them appearing once. Sequenced material: peripheral blood. All receptors come from a woman aged 45-59 years who had recovered from COVID-19. CDR3s include the opening cysteine and the closing phenylalanine or tryptophan. Each record gives: D gene, J gene, V gene, clone size, CDR3 DNA, CDR3 protein. A D gene is named only where the DNA matches it firmly. For some rows the clone size is stated as once, few or many, or as a class when expanded; others skip it.

>-|TRBJ1-3|TRBV4-1|-
TGCGCCAGCAGTCGAAGGGAGGGAGGAAACACCATATATTTT
CASSRREGGNTIYF
>TRBD1|TRBJ1-2|TRBV9|-
TGTGCCAGCAGCGTCTCGGGACAGGCGTATGGCTACACCTTC
CASSVSGQAYGYTF
>TRBD1|TRBJ1-4|TRBV5-1|-
TGCGCCAGCAGCTTGATATTGGGACAGAATGAAAAACTGTTTTTT
CASSLILGQNEKLFF
>-|TRBJ1-2|TRBV10-3|-
TGTGCCATCAGTGATTTTCCTAACAGAGCTAACTATGGCTACACCTTC
CAISDFPNRANYGYTF
>-|TRBJ2-5|TRBV5-6|-
TGTGCCAGCAGCCCTAGGGGGGGCGGACAGAACTACTTC
CASSPRGGGQNYF
>-|TRBJ1-3|TRBV7-8|once
TGTGCCAGCAGCCCAGACGTAGCCACCATATATTTT
CASSPDVATIYF
>-|TRBJ1-3|TRBV15|few
TGTGCCACCAGCCGTTCACAGGGATTCACGTCTGGAAACACCATATATTTT
CATSRSQGFTSGNTIYF
>TRBD2|TRBJ2-7|TRBV4-1|-
TGCGCCAGCAGCCAAGGGGAACTAGCGGGAGGGCCGCGCGAGCAGTACTTC
CASSQGELAGGPREQYF
>TRBD2|TRBJ2-3|TRBV7-2|-
TGTGCCAGCAGCTTTTTAGCGGGAGACACAGATACGCAGTATTTT
CASSFLAGDTDTQYF
>TRBD2|TRBJ2-3|TRBV7-8|-
TGTGCCAGCAGCTGGACTAGCGGGAGAGTGGATACGCAGTATTTT
CASSWTSGRVDTQYF
>TRBD1|TRBJ2-7|TRBV6-5|-
TGTGCCAGTCGGACAGGGAACTACGAGCAGTACTTC
CASRTGNYEQYF
>TRBD2|TRBJ2-5|TRBV5-6|few
TGTGCCAGCAGCTTTAGCGGGAGGCGAGAGACCCAGTACTTC
CASSFSGRRETQYF
>TRBD1|TRBJ1-1|TRBV7-2|-
TGTGCCGCCGGAGGGGGCAGGACCCCGAACACTGAAGCTTTCTTT
CAAGGGRTPNTEAFF
>-|TRBJ1-2|TRBV27|-
TGTGCCAGCAGGGGAGACGGGGATAACTATGGCTACACCTTC
CASRGDGDNYGYTF